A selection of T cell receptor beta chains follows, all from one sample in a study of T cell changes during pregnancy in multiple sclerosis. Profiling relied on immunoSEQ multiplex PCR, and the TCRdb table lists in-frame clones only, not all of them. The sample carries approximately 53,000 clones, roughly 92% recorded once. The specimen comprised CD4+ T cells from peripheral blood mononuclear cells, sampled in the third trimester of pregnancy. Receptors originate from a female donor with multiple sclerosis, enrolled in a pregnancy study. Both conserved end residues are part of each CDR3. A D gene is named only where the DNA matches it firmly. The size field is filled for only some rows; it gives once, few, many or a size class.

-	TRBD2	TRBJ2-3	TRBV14	CASRTTSGGSDTQYF	TGTGCCAGCAGGACGACTAGCGGGGGGTCAGATACGCAGTATTTT
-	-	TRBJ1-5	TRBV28	CASSLYHPGPASNQPQHF	TGTGCCAGCAGTTTATACCATCCAGGGCCAGCTTCTAATCAGCCCCAGCATTTT
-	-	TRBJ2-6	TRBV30	CAWKPGANVLTF	TGTGCCTGGAAGCCTGGGGCCAACGTCCTGACTTTC
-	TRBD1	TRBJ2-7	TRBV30	CASGQGISRQYF	TGTGCCTCGGGACAGGGCATCTCGAGGCAGTACTTC
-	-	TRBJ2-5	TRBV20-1	CSAGAVETQYF	TGCAGTGCTGGGGCGGTGGAGACCCAGTACTTC
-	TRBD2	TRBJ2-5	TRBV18	CASSPASGQETQYF	TGTGCCAGCTCACCAGCTAGCGGCCAAGAGACCCAGTACTTC
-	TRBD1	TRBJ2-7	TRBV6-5	CASSMTGNYEQYF	TGTGCCAGCAGTATGACAGGGAACTACGAGCAGTACTTC
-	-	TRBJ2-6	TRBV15	CATSRGGAGAPGANVLTF	TGTGCCACCAGCAGAGGGGGTGCAGGGGCGCCTGGGGCCAACGTCCTGACTTTC
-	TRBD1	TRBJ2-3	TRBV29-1	CGQGSSTDTQYF	TGTGGACAGGGCTCTAGCACAGATACGCAGTATTTT
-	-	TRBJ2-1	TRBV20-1	CSARLVNEQFF	TGCAGTGCTAGACTCGTGAATGAGCAGTTCTTC
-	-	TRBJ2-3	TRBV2	CASSFGLADTQYF	TGTGCCAGCAGTTTCGGGTTGGCAGATACGCAGTATTTT
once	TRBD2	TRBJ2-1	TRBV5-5	CASSRLGGGYNEQFF	TGTGCCAGCAGCCGGTTGGGCGGGGGATACAATGAGCAGTTCTTC
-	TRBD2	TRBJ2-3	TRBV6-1	CASSEAGGGPGTDTQYF	TGTGCCAGCAGTGAAGCTGGCGGGGGGCCCGGCACAGATACGCAGTATTTT
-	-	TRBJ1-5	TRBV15	CATSRGSGSQPQHF	TGTGCCACCAGCAGAGGGTCAGGTAGTCAGCCCCAGCATTTT
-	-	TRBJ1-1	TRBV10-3	CAISENEGAEAFF	TGTGCCATCAGTGAGAATGAAGGAGCTGAAGCTTTCTTT
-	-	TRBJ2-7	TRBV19	CASSMKSGAQGQYF	TGTGCCAGTAGTATGAAGAGTGGAGCACAGGGCCAGTACTTC
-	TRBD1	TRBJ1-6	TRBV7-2	CASSLGGQGPSTNSPLHF	TGTGCCAGCAGCTTAGGGGGACAGGGGCCTTCTACGAATTCACCCCTCCACTTT
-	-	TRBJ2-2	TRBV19	CASSSKKQMNTGELFF	TGTGCCAGTAGTAGTAAGAAACAGATGAACACCGGGGAGCTGTTTTTT
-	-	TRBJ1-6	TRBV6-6	CASTGEGSYNSPLHF	TGTGCCAGCACGGGGGAGGGGTCCTATAATTCACCCCTCCACTTT
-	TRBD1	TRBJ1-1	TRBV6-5	CASSRQGALNTEAFF	TGTGCCAGCAGTCGACAGGGGGCGCTTAACACTGAAGCTTTCTTT
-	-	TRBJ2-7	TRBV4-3	CASSQAQLGDEQYF	TGCGCCAGCAGCCAGGCCCAACTAGGCGACGAGCAGTACTTC
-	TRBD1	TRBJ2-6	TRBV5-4	CASSSDRLSGANVLTF	TGTGCCAGCAGCTCGGACAGGCTCTCTGGGGCCAACGTCCTGACTTTC
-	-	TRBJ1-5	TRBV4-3	CASSQDPGVSNQPQHF	TGCGCCAGCAGCCAAGACCCAGGGGTAAGCAATCAGCCCCAGCATTTT
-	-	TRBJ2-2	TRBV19	CASTLGGPGELFF	TGTGCCAGTACTCTGGGGGGACCCGGGGAGCTGTTTTTT
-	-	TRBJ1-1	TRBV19	CASSMGTAGGTEAFF	TGTGCCAGTAGTATGGGGACCGCCGGGGGCACTGAAGCTTTCTTT
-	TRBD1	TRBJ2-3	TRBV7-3	CASSLETGGRGGTDTQYF	TGTGCCAGCAGCCTCGAGACAGGGGGAAGAGGAGGCACAGATACGCAGTATTTT
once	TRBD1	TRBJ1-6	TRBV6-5	CASSGPGQGTSPLHF	TGTGCCAGCAGCGGGCCGGGACAGGGTACTTCACCCCTCCACTTT
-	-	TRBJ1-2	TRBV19	CASSIDVLNYGYTF	TGTGCCAGTAGTATAGACGTACTTAACTATGGCTACACCTTC
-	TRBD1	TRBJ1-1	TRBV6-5	CASSTTGVAFF	TGTGCCAGCAGTACAACAGGGGTGGCTTTCTTT
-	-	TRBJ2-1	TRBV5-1	CASSLGGTSGNEQFF	TGCGCCAGCAGCCTCGGAGGGACTTCAGGGAATGAGCAGTTCTTC
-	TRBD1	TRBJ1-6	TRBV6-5	CASSYSGTGNSPLHF	TGTGCCAGCAGTTACTCCGGGACAGGGAATTCACCCCTCCACTTT
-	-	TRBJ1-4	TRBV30	CAWSGLTNEKLFF	TGTGCCTGGAGTGGTCTAACTAATGAAAAACTGTTTTTT
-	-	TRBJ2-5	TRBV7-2	CASSSGAGMKETQYF	TGTGCCAGCAGCTCCGGAGCCGGGATGAAAGAGACCCAGTACTTC